The 28 T cell receptor beta chains presented below share a single source sample, sequenced in a study of T cells after yellow fever vaccination. TCRdb analysed the 5' RACE reads with MiXCR anew, one entry per CDR3 protein. This sample has around 320,000 distinct CDR3 sequences, with around 10% found just once. The sample was CD4+ T cells sorted from PBMCs, taken 45 days after the yellow fever booster vaccination. Receptor source: a man between 18 and 29 years old who received the YFV17D yellow fever vaccine.

This clonotype showed up just a few times. V and J are TRBV28 and TRBJ2-1, with a weak D call TRBD1 (6 bases). Trimming cost V 6 bases and J 0 bases, with 9 bases left between them. The germline gives CDR1 MDHEN, CDR2 SYDVKM. The CDR3 runs to 14 residues. The chain's CDR3 is CASRVGGSYNEQFF. In nucleotides, the CDR3 is TGTGCCAGCAGGGTAGGGGGCTCCTACAATGAGCAGTTCTTC.

Ten or more counts support this clonotype. This rearrangement joins TRBV20-1 to TRBJ1-3, with D tentatively TRBD1 (6 bases). V was trimmed by 5 bases and J by 5 bases, leaving 16 bases between them. Germline CDR1 is DFQATT and CDR2 is SNEGSKA (reference sequence). This CDR3 has 14 amino acids. DNA for the CDR3: TGCAGTGCTTTCATGCCGAGGGGGAGAAACACCATATATTTT. Its translation: CSAFMPRGRNTIYF.

This clonotype was detected ten times or more. This chain links TRBV12-3 or TRBV12-4 with TRBJ1-1; D remains ambiguous. The CDR3 is 14 amino acids. Trimming took off 6 bases at V and 0 bases at J, with 11 bases between the two ends. CDR3 sequence: CASSPGVVNTEAFF. CDR3 sequence (DNA): TGTGCCAGCAGCCCTGGGGTCGTGAACACTGAAGCTTTCTTT.

This clonotype was counted only a few times. The chain is built from TRBV5-1 and TRBJ2-1; D is ambiguous. The germline V and J ends were trimmed by 3 bases and 1 base, with 8 bases remaining between them. Germline loops: CDR1 SGHRS, CDR2 YFSETQ. The CDR3 is 14 amino acids. Here the CDR3 reads CASSSDLSYNEQFF. DNA of the CDR3: TGCGCCAGCAGCTCTGACCTTTCCTACAATGAGCAGTTCTTC. Combining the CDR3 with reference TRBV5-1 and TRBJ2-1 gives the whole variable domain KAGVTQTPRYLIKTRGQQVTLSCSPISGHRSVSWYQQTPGQGLQFLFEYFSETQRNKGNFPGRFSGRQFSNSRSEMNVSTLELGDSALYLCASSSDLSYNEQFFGPGTRLTVL.

At least ten counts were recorded for this clonotype. The genes are TRBV5-6 and TRBJ2-3; D not certain. CDR1 SGHDT and CDR2 YYEEEE come from the germline V gene. V was shortened by 4 bases and J by 2 bases, with 8 bases between the two germline ends. The CDR3 contains 13 residues. This chain's CDR3 is CASSATATDTQYF. DNA of the CDR3: TGTGCCAGCAGCGCCACGGCCACAGATACGCAGTATTTT.

This clonotype occurred a few times. V and J are TRBV30 and TRBJ1-6, with no clear D. Trimming stripped 2 bases from V and 8 bases from J, with 10 bases between. The CDR3 sequence is 13 residues long. CDR1 is GTSNPN and CDR2 is SVGIG in the germline V gene (reference sequence). The CDR3 DNA sequence: TGTGCCTGGAGTCCTGGGTTTGATTCACCCCTCCACTTT. Its translation: CAWSPGFDSPLHF.

CDR3 DNA sequence: TGTGCCAGCAGCCCGGGACTAGCGGGGATTCGGGACAATGAGCAGTTCTTC. Translating it yields CASSPGLAGIRDNEQFF. This chain links TRBV7-9 with TRBJ2-1; TRBD2 matches 13 bases. From germline, CDR1 is SEHNR and CDR2 FQNEAQ (reference sequence). J gave up 5 bases and V 5 bases, and 9 bases lay outside the gene matches. The CDR3 totals 17 residues.

This clonotype was detected only a few times. This chain joins TRBV30 and TRBJ1-3, with 8 bases lining up with TRBD1. CDR3 length equals 14 residues. V lost 4 bases and J lost 4; bases outside the gene matches: 6. Germline assignment: CDR1 GTSNPN and CDR2 SVGIG (reference sequence). This CDR3 is CAWNGQGAGNTIYF. DNA of the CDR3: TGTGCCTGGAATGGACAGGGAGCAGGAAACACCATATATTTT.

The chain uses TRBV10-1 and TRBJ2-1, with D maybe TRBD1 (6 bases). The CDR3 extends over 17 amino acids. The germline CDR1 and CDR2 sequences are WNHNN and SYGVQD (reference sequence). Trimming took off 6 bases at V and 9 bases at J, with 27 bases between the two ends. In nucleotides, the CDR3 is TGCGCCAGCAGCCCTCGACATGGCAGGGGAACCTTTGCTGAGCAGTTCTTC. Its protein is CASSPRHGRGTFAEQFF.

Only a few counts were recorded for this clonotype. This chain connects TRBV15 to TRBJ1-2, with TRBD1 matching 8 bases. The CDR3 loop spans 14 amino acids. Germline loops: CDR1 LNHNV, CDR2 YYDKDF (reference sequence). V was pared by 0 bases and J by 7 bases, with 4 bases of the junction left unmatched. DNA of the CDR3: TGTGCCACCAGCAGAGATAGAACAGGGGGTGGCTACACCTTC. Amino acid sequence: CATSRDRTGGGYTF. Full variable domain (missing parts from reference TRBV15 and TRBJ1-2): DAMVIQNPRYQVTQFGKPVTLSCSQTLNHNVMYWYQQKSSQAPKLLFHYYDKDFNNEADTPDNFQSRRPNTSFCFLDIRSPGLGDTAMYLCATSRDRTGGGYTFGSGTRLTVV.

This chain uses TRBV24-1 with TRBJ2-2; 9 positions agree with TRBD1. V was pared by 9 bases and J by 4 bases, with 2 bases of the junction left unmatched. Germline V gene sequence: CDR1 KGHDR, CDR2 SFDVKD. CDR3 length: 13 residues. This CDR3 reads CATGQGSTGELFF. The CDR3 nucleotides are TGTGCCACCGGACAGGGGAGCACCGGGGAGCTGTTTTTT.

This clonotype was counted many times. The gene calls are TRBV14 and TRBJ2-4, with D possibly being TRBD2 (6 bases). Trimming removed 1 base from V and 13 bases from J, with 14 bases in between. CDR3 size: 13 residues. In germline, CDR1 is SGHDN, CDR2 FVKESK. CDR3 in DNA: TGTGCCAGCAGCCAAGTGTCGGGACTGAAGCAGTACTTC. Translated: CASSQVSGLKQYF.

This clonotype was counted between two and nine times. V and J are TRBV7-2 and TRBJ2-5, with D possibly called TRBD1 or TRBD2 (7 bases each). V lost 2 bases, J lost 2 bases, and 12 bases lay in between. The CDR3 runs 15 residues. The germline V gene has CDR1 SGHTA and CDR2 FQGNSA. The CDR3 spells CASSLIRGGQETQYF. CDR3 bases: TGTGCCAGCAGCTTAATCAGGGGGGGGCAAGAGACCCAGTACTTC.

This clonotype was detected ten times or more. This chain uses TRBV7-2 with TRBJ2-3; D perhaps matches TRBD1 (5 bases). The V gene's germline CDR1 is SGHTA and CDR2 FQGNSA. The CDR3 is made up of 17 amino acids. Trimming removed 4 bases at V and 2 bases at J, with 19 bases between. The CDR3 nucleotides are TGTGCCAGCAGCTCTTCGTGGGGCTCAGGGTACACAGATACGCAGTATTTT. Translated: CASSSSWGSGYTDTQYF.

Only a few counts were recorded for this clonotype. The chain links TRBV19 to TRBJ2-5; no firm D call. The V end was cut by 1 base, the J end by 5 bases, with 8 bases between. Germline V gives CDR1 LNHDA, CDR2 SQIVND (reference sequence). This CDR3 spans 13 amino acids. The CDR3 nucleotides are TGTGCCAGTAGTATAGGGCAGAAGGAGACCCAGTACTTC. Translated: CASSIGQKETQYF. The full variable domain, its missing parts supplied by reference TRBV19 and TRBJ2-5, is DGGITQSPKYLFRKEGQNVTLSCEQNLNHDAMYWYRQDPGQGLRLIYYSQIVNDFQKGDIAEGYSVSREKKESFPLTVTSAQKNPTAFYLCASSIGQKETQYFGPGTRLLVL.

This clonotype was picked up a small number of times. The rearrangement links TRBV7-2 to TRBJ2-3; 7 bases are a match to TRBD1. Germline CDR1 is SGHTA and CDR2 is FQGNSA. Trimming removed 4 bases from V and 2 bases from J; junction bases left unmatched: 9. The CDR3 is 16 amino acids. Here the CDR3 reads CASSWYVTGLTDTQYF. The DNA of the CDR3 is TGTGCCAGCAGCTGGTATGTGACAGGGCTCACAGATACGCAGTATTTT.

The CDR3 loop is CASSLSTGQGRTEAFF. In DNA form, the CDR3 reads TGTGCCAGCAGTCTTTCAACCGGACAGGGAAGGACTGAAGCTTTCTTT. The chain is built from TRBV28 and TRBJ1-1, with 8 bases lining up with TRBD1. Germline-derived CDR1 and CDR2 are MDHEN and SYDVKM. This CDR3 has 16 residues. With 5 bases clipped from V and 5 bases from J, the junction kept 13 bases outside the gene matches.

The DNA of the CDR3 is TGTGCCAGCACCCAATCCGAGACAGGGTCTGGCTACACCTTC. Translating it yields CASTQSETGSGYTF. This sequence joins TRBV6-5 and TRBJ1-2, with 7 nucleotides matching TRBD1. With 7 bases clipped from V and 7 bases from J, the junction kept 12 bases outside the gene matches. Germline V gives CDR1 MNHEY, CDR2 SVGAGI. The CDR3 sequence is 14 residues long.

The gene calls are TRBV7-2 and TRBJ2-5; D could derive from TRBD1 or TRBD2 (6 bases each). The germline V gene has CDR1 SGHTA and CDR2 FQGNSA. The V end was cut by 3 bases, the J end by 4 bases, with 18 bases between. The CDR3 length is 16 residues. The DNA for the CDR3 is TGTGCCAGCAGCTTGGCTAGCAGGGGAGGTGGAGAGACCCAGTACTTC. This gives the protein CASSLASRGGGETQYF.

This clonotype has a handful of counts. The rearrangement uses TRBV5-1 and TRBJ2-3, with D unresolved. The V gene lost 6 bases and the J gene lost 0 bases, with 11 bases spanning the gap. The CDR3 is made up of 14 amino acids. Germline CDR1 reads SGHRS; CDR2 reads YFSETQ. CDR3 DNA: TGCGCCAGCATGCGCACCGCTAGCACAGATACGCAGTATTTT. It specifies CASMRTASTDTQYF. The entire variable domain, with the rest obtained from reference TRBV5-1 and TRBJ2-3, is as follows: KAGVTQTPRYLIKTRGQQVTLSCSPISGHRSVSWYQQTPGQGLQFLFEYFSETQRNKGNFPGRFSGRQFSNSRSEMNVSTLELGDSALYLCASMRTASTDTQYFGPGTRLTVL.

This rearrangement joins TRBV7-3 to TRBJ2-3, with 8 bases fitting TRBD2. V shed 3 bases and J 0 bases; nucleotides not matched to a gene: 5. CDR3 length: 16 amino acids. Germline assignment: CDR1 SGHTA and CDR2 FQGTGA. Written as DNA, the CDR3 is TGTGCCAGCAGCTTCGTCGGGGGGGATAGCACAGATACGCAGTATTTT. Encoded protein: CASSFVGGDSTDTQYF.

In this sample, this clonotype turned up many times. The genes are TRBV29-1 and TRBJ2-7, with D unclear. Germline CDR1 SQVTM, CDR2 ANQGSEA. Deletions cut 6 bases from V and 0 bases from J, with 12 bases between. This CDR3 region has 13 residues. The CDR3 nucleotides are TGCAGCGTCGCCCTAGTCCTCTCCTACGAGCAGTACTTC. Its translation: CSVALVLSYEQYF.

This clonotype was picked up a small number of times. V is TRBV19 and J is TRBJ2-7; D is unresolved. The V and J ends lost 6 bases and 5 bases respectively, with 11 bases between them. The CDR3 covers 12 residues. CDR1 is LNHDA, CDR2 SQIVND, per germline (reference sequence). The CDR3 spells CASSRSPNEQYF. The CDR3 DNA follows: TGTGCCAGTAGCAGGTCACCCAACGAGCAGTACTTC.

V gene TRBV12-5 combines with J gene TRBJ2-7; 8 nucleotides agree with TRBD2. CDR1 and CDR2 (germline): LGHNT, FRNRAP. V was clipped by 2 bases and J by 3 bases; unmatched bases: 3. The CDR3 sequence is 14 residues long. The CDR3 nucleotides read TGTGCTAGTGGTTTGACTAGCGGTGGCTACGAGCAGTACTTC. The encoded protein is CASGLTSGGYEQYF.

This clonotype has a handful of counts. This chain uses TRBV19 with TRBJ1-5; D is unclear. This CDR3 has 15 residues. CDR1 and CDR2 from the germline V gene are LNHDA and SQIVND (reference sequence). Trimming pared 5 bases from V and 0 bases from J, leaving 11 bases between. The CDR3 spells CASSWSLYSNQPQHF. As DNA, the CDR3 is TGTGCCAGTAGTTGGTCCCTTTATAGCAATCAGCCCCAGCATTTT.

This clonotype appeared a few times. This sequence joins TRBV10-3 and TRBJ2-3; 7 bases are shared with TRBD2. V gave up 4 bases and J gave up 1 base; unmatched junction bases: 5. The germline gives CDR1 ENHRY, CDR2 SYGVKD. The CDR3 loop spans 15 amino acids. This CDR3 reads CAISVAGDRTDTQYF. The CDR3 coding sequence is TGTGCCATCAGTGTGGCGGGGGATCGCACAGATACGCAGTATTTT.

The chain recombines TRBV7-2 with TRBJ1-2; D uncertain. Trimming pared 2 bases from V and 8 bases from J, leaving 15 bases between. Germline V CDR1 and CDR2: SGHTA, FQGNSA. This CDR3 is built from 14 residues. In nucleotides, the CDR3 is TGTGCCAGCAGCTTAAAATTTTTGGGCCAGGGCTACACCTTC. Translation: CASSLKFLGQGYTF.

The chain links TRBV4-3 to TRBJ1-4; D is possibly TRBD1 (5 bases). Germline CDR1 and CDR2: LGHNA and YSLEER. There are 15 residues in the CDR3. Trimming took 1 base from V and 3 from J, leaving 9 bases between them. The CDR3 protein is CASSQGGGSNEKLFF. In nucleotides, the CDR3 is TGCGCCAGCAGCCAAGGGGGGGGTTCTAATGAAAAACTGTTTTTT.